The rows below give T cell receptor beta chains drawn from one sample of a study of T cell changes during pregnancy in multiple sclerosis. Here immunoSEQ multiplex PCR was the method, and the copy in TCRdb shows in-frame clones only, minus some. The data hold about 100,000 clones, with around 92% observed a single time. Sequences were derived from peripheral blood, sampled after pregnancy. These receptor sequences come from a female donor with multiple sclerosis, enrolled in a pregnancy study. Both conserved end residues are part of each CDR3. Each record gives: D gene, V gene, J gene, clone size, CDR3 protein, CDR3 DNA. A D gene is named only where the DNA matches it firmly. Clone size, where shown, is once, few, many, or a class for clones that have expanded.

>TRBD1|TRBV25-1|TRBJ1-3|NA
CASTNTRTGAGNTIYF
TGTGCCAGCACCAACACCCGGACAGGGGCAGGAAACACCATATATTTT
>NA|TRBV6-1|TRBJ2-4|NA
CASSEIQRSGGNIQYF
TGTGCCAGCAGTGAAATCCAGCGGAGTGGCGGAAACATTCAGTACTTC
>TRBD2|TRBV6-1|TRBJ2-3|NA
CASTSRGGYTDTQYF
TGTGCCAGCACATCGCGCGGGGGATACACAGATACGCAGTATTTT
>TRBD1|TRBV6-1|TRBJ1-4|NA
CASRGTAATNEKLFF
TGTGCCAGCAGAGGGACAGCAGCAACTAATGAAAAACTGTTTTTT
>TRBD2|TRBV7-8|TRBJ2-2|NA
CASSLVAGRAGELFF
TGTGCCAGCAGCTTAGTAGCGGGGAGGGCCGGGGAGCTGTTTTTT
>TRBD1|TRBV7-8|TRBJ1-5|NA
CASSLTGTQPQHF
TGTGCCAGCAGCTTGACAGGGACGCAGCCCCAGCATTTT
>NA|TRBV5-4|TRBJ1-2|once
CASSSVQGSGYTF
TGTGCCAGCAGCAGCGTACAGGGATCTGGCTACACCTTC
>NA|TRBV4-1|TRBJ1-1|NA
CASSQDLNTEAFF
TGCGCCAGCAGCCAAGACTTGAACACTGAAGCTTTCTTT
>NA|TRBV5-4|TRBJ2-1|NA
CASSGIRPEGLEQFF
TGTGCCAGCAGTGGGATTCGGCCCGAGGGTCTTGAGCAGTTCTTC
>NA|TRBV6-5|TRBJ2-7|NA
CASRAGPSYEQYF
TGTGCCAGCAGGGCAGGGCCTTCTTACGAGCAGTACTTC
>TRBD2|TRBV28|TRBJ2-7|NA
CASSSSGRVYEQYF
TGTGCCAGCAGTTCCTCGGGGAGGGTCTACGAGCAGTACTTC
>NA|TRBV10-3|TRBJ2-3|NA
CAISGGYPDTQYF
TGTGCCATCAGCGGTGGTTACCCAGATACGCAGTATTTT
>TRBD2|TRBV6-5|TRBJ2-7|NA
CASSLTGLAGVWQYF
TGTGCCAGCAGCCTGACGGGGCTAGCGGGAGTTTGGCAGTACTTC
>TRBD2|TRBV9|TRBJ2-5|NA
CASSALAGRQETQYF
TGTGCCAGCAGCGCTCTAGCGGGACGCCAAGAGACCCAGTACTTC
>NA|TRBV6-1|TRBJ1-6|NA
CASSVPAGPRVNNSPLHF
TGTGCCAGCAGTGTTCCCGCAGGGCCCCGGGTAAATAATTCACCCCTCCACTTT
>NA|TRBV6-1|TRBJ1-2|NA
CASSEVIPGGDGYTF
TGTGCCAGCAGTGAAGTGATCCCGGGGGGCGATGGCTACACCTTC
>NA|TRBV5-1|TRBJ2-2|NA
CASSLAGSHTGELFF
TGCGCCAGCAGCTTGGCAGGGTCCCACACCGGGGAGCTGTTTTTT
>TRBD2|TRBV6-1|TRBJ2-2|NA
CASSDLAGGSAGELFF
TGTGCCAGCAGTGATTTGGCGGGAGGATCGGCCGGGGAGCTGTTTTTT
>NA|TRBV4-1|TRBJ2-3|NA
CASSPEAGRGYSTDTQYF
TGCGCCAGCAGCCCTGAGGCCGGCAGGGGCTACAGCACAGATACGCAGTATTTT
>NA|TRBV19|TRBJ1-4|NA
CASSIPYSTNEKLFF
TGTGCCAGTAGTATCCCGTATTCAACTAATGAAAAACTGTTTTTT
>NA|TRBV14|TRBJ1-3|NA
CASSPQFLSGNTIYF
TGTGCCAGCAGCCCCCAGTTTCTCTCTGGAAACACCATATATTTT
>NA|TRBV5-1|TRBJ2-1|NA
CASSSRGASNEQFF
TGCGCCAGCAGCTCCCGGGGGGCAAGTAATGAGCAGTTCTTC
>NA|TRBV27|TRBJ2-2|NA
CASTKQGLTGELFF
TGTGCCAGCACGAAACAGGGTTTAACCGGGGAGCTGTTTTTT
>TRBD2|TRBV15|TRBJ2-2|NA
CATRGKAGGGTGELFF
TGTGCCACCAGAGGAAAAGCGGGAGGAGGTACCGGGGAGCTGTTTTTT
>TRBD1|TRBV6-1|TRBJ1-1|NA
CASSEYGFGTEAFF
TGTGCCAGCAGTGAATACGGTTTTGGGACAGAGGCTTTCTTT
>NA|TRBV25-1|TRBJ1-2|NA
CASSAIQGYGYTF
TGTGCCAGCAGTGCGATCCAGGGGTATGGCTACACCTTC
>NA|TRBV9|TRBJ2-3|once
CASSVTPGADTQYF
TGTGCCAGCAGCGTCACGCCGGGAGCAGATACGCAGTATTTT
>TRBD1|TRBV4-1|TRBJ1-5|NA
CASSQDDPQGVTNQPQHF
TGCGCCAGCAGCCAAGACGACCCACAGGGGGTTACCAATCAGCCCCAGCATTTT
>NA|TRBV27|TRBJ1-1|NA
CASSPSLGGTEAFF
TGTGCCAGCAGCCCATCCTTAGGGGGCACTGAAGCTTTCTTT